Given below is one T cell receptor beta chain in context. The antigen remains undetermined. This sample was taken from a study of Ad26.COV2.S vaccination and SARS-CoV-2 variants. Sequencing was performed with immunoSEQ multiplex PCR; in TCRdb, only in-frame clones are kept and a portion is missing. The repertoire consists of roughly 320,000 clones, with more than 70% occurring once and the leading ten covering less than 2%. Treatment meaning: some 20 received Ad26.COV2.S at low or high dose, single or two shots; roughly five received placebo; per-sample allocation not given. Material that was analyzed had been drawn on day 63 after the first vaccine or placebo injection. Wuhan-strain SARS-CoV-2 spike was expressed by the Ad26 vector that made up the vaccine. Overall study results and limits: Marked by substantial breadth, spike-specific CD8+ and CD4+ T cell responses were reportedly seen after vaccination.

This CDR3 is 13 amino acids long. Germline loops: CDR1 SNHLY, CDR2 FYNNEI. V lost 7 bases and J lost 0, with 9 bases in between. The TCR was taken from a person aged 18 to 65 who received the Ad26.COV2.S COVID-19 vaccine or a placebo. The V gene is TRBV2, the J gene TRBJ1-1; D remains ambiguous. Specimen: peripheral blood, collected in a trial of Ad26.COV2.S vaccine versus placebo. CDR3 in DNA: TGTGCCAGCACTTGGGGTATGAACACTGAAGCTTTCTTT. Residues: CASTWGMNTEAFF.